What follows is one TCR beta chain and its context. These data belong to a study of shared clonotypes between healthy human individuals. Genomic DNA of every subset was divided equally among multiple immunoSEQ plates. Produced via immunoSEQ multiplex PCR; TCRdb's table is partial and in-frame only. This sample has about 2,500,000 clones, with more than 90% found just once. V lost 3 bases, J lost 0 bases, and 3 bases stayed unmatched. This CDR3 is built from 15 residues. Germline V gives CDR1 SGDLS, CDR2 YYNGEE. What was sequenced was naive CD4+ T cells sorted from blood. Noted subset: CD45RA+ positively selected. The receptor comes from a man aged 18-30 years in good health. The V and J genes are TRBV9 and TRBJ1-3; TRBD1 agrees at 7 bases. This CDR3 reads CASSAGTVSGNTIYF. The CDR3, as DNA: TGTGCCAGCAGCGCCGGGACAGTCTCTGGAAACACCATATATTTT.